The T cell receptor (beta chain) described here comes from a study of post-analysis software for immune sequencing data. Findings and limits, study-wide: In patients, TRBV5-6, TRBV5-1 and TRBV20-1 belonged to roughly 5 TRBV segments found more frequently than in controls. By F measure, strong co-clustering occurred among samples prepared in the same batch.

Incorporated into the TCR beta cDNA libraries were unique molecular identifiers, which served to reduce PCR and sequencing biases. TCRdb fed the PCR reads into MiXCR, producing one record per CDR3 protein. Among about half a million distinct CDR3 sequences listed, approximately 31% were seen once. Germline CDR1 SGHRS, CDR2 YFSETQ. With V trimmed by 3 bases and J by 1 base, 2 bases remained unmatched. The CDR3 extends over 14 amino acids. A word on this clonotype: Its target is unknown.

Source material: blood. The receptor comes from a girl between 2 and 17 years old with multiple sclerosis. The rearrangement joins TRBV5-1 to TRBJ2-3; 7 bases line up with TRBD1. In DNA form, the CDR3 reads TGCGCCAGCAGCTACGGGACAGGCACAGATACGCAGTATTTT. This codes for CASSYGTGTDTQYF.